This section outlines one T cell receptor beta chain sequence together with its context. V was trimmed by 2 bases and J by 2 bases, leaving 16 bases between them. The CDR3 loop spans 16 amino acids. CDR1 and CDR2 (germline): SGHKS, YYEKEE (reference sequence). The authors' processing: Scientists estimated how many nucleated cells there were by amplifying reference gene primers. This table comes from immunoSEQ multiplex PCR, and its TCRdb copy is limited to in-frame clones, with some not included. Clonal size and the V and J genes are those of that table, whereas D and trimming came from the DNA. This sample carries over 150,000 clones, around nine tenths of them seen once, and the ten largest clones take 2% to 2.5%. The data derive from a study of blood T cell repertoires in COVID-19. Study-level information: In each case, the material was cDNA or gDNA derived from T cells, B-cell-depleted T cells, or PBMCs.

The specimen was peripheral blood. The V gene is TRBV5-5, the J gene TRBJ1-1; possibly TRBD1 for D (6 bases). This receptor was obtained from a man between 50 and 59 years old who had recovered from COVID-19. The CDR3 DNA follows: TGTGCCAGCAGCTTAAACCCAGGGACACGAAACACTGAAGCTTTCTTT. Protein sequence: CASSLNPGTRNTEAFF.